Listed here are 15 T cell receptor beta chains from one sample, sequenced in a study of blood T cell repertoires in COVID-19. Profiling relied on immunoSEQ multiplex PCR, and the TCRdb table lists in-frame clones only, not all of them. This sample has approximately 280,000 clones, with 89% found just once. The sample taken for sequencing was peripheral blood. Receptor source: an older woman with acute or convalescent COVID-19.

The chain uses TRBV28 and TRBJ2-1; 8 bases fit TRBD1. Trimming took 1 base from V and 5 from J; bases not matched to a gene: 10. The CDR3 consists of 17 residues. CDR1 is MDHEN and CDR2 is SYDVKM in the germline V gene. The CDR3 DNA follows: TGTGCCAGCAGTTTATTTGGCAGGGGGCTGTCGAACAATGAGCAGTTCTTC. Its protein product is CASSLFGRGLSNNEQFF.

The chain joins TRBV5-6 to TRBJ2-1, with 10 positions matching TRBD2. CDR1 and CDR2 from the germline V gene are SGHDT and YYEEEE. The CDR3 contains 18 residues. Unmatched junction bases numbered 14, after V lost 0 bases and J lost 8 bases. Here the CDR3 reads CASSLERASGGWNDEQFF. The CDR3 nucleotides are TGTGCCAGCAGCTTGGAGAGGGCTAGCGGGGGATGGAACGATGAGCAGTTCTTC.

J is TRBJ1-2 and V is TRBV28; D gene uncertain. This CDR3 spans 15 amino acids. Trimming removed 7 bases from V and 8 bases from J, with 23 bases in between. The germline CDR1 and CDR2 sequences are MDHEN and SYDVKM. DNA of the CDR3: TGTGCCAGCATGGGAGGTGTCTCGACCCCCCGGGGCTACACCTTC. Protein: CASMGGVSTPRGYTF.

This clone showed up just once. This sequence joins TRBV11-2 and TRBJ2-1, with 12 bases aligning to TRBD2. CDR3 size: 17 residues. The ends lost 4 bases at V and 2 bases at J; junction bases unmatched: 6. Germline V lookup: CDR1 SGHAT, CDR2 FQNNGV. CDR3 region: CASSSILAGGPYNEQFF. In DNA form, the CDR3 reads TGTGCCAGCAGCTCGATCCTAGCGGGAGGGCCCTACAATGAGCAGTTCTTC.

The V and J genes are TRBV27 and TRBJ1-1; D is possibly TRBD1 (5 bases). The CDR3 is 15 residues long. From germline, CDR1 is MNHEY and CDR2 SMNVEV (reference sequence). V was clipped by 0 bases and J by 4 bases, with 12 bases between them. CDR3 sequence reads: CASSLSPGAPTEAFF. CDR3 nucleotides: TGTGCCAGCAGTTTATCTCCTGGGGCGCCCACTGAAGCTTTCTTT.

This CDR3 reads CASSLSESGNTEAFF. The CDR3 region has the DNA TGTGCCAGTAGCCTTTCTGAATCGGGGAACACTGAAGCTTTCTTT. The chain carries TRBV19 and TRBJ1-1; no reliable D call. The CDR3 loop spans 15 amino acids. CDR1 and CDR2 from the germline V gene are LNHDA and SQIVND (reference sequence). Trimming cost V 6 bases and J 1 base, with 15 bases left between them.

The V call is TRBV19, the J call TRBJ1-1, with unresolved D. Trimming took 2 bases from V and 1 from J, leaving 11 bases between them. Germline V gene sequence: CDR1 LNHDA, CDR2 SQIVND (reference sequence). The CDR3 sequence is 15 residues long. CDR3 residues: CASSIKGRTNTEAFF. CDR3 bases: TGTGCCAGTAGTATAAAAGGGAGAACGAACACTGAAGCTTTCTTT.

V and J are TRBV2 and TRBJ2-4; 8 bases map to TRBD1. The CDR3 contains 14 residues. The germline gives CDR1 SNHLY, CDR2 FYNNEI. V lost 4 bases and J lost 2; bases outside the gene matches: 1. The CDR3 DNA follows: TGTGCCAGCAGTGGGACAGGGCCCAAAAACATTCAGTACTTC. Translating it yields CASSGTGPKNIQYF.

J is TRBJ1-3 and V is TRBV18; 7 positions match TRBD1. The CDR3 contains 15 residues. Per germline, CDR1 KGHSH and CDR2 LQKENI. V was clipped by 1 base and J by 2 bases; unmatched bases: 2. The CDR3 is CASSPRQGAGNTIYF. CDR3 DNA sequence: TGTGCCAGCTCACCACGGCAGGGGGCTGGAAACACCATATATTTT.

V and J are TRBV19 and TRBJ2-1, with 7 bases lining up with TRBD1. The CDR3 loop spans 16 amino acids. Germline V gene sequence: CDR1 LNHDA, CDR2 SQIVND (reference sequence). V shed 5 bases, J shed 0 bases, and the junction held 7 bases outside the gene matches. The CDR3 region is CASSVPGQSSYNEQFF. DNA for the CDR3: TGTGCCAGTAGTGTCCCGGGACAGAGCTCCTACAATGAGCAGTTCTTC.

This sequence joins TRBV28 and TRBJ2-3, with D possibly matching TRBD2 (5 bases). Trimming removed 5 bases from V and 2 bases from J, with 11 bases in between. The CDR3 length is 14 residues. Germline CDR1 reads MDHEN; CDR2 reads SYDVKM. This CDR3 is CASSHPGNTDTQYF. DNA for the CDR3: TGTGCCAGCAGTCACCCGGGAAACACAGATACGCAGTATTTT.

This sequence joins TRBV5-1 and TRBJ2-1; weak D call: TRBD1 (6 bases). Germline assignment: CDR1 SGHRS and CDR2 YFSETQ. The V end lost 0 bases, the J end lost 7 bases, and 11 bases lay between the germline ends. This CDR3 is built from 14 residues. The CDR3 is CASSLGGGENEQFF. CDR3 nucleotide sequence: TGCGCCAGCAGCTTGGGTGGGGGCGAGAATGAGCAGTTCTTC.

The J gene is TRBJ1-6, the V gene TRBV5-4, with a weak D call TRBD1 (6 bases). This CDR3 has 15 residues. The germline V gene encodes CDR1 SGHNT and CDR2 YYREEE (reference sequence). V gave up 3 bases and J gave up 7 bases, with 14 bases separating them. The DNA of the CDR3 is TGTGCCAGCAGCTCGCCGGGACAAATAAATTCACCCCTCCACTTT. Translating it yields CASSSPGQINSPLHF.

This chain links TRBV18 with TRBJ1-6, with 7 nucleotides matching TRBD1. Germline V gene data show CDR1 as KGHSH and CDR2 as LQKENI. V dropped 3 bases and J dropped 8; count of bases not matched to a gene: 4. CDR3 length: 14 amino acids. The CDR3 protein is CASSPGQPYSPLHF. CDR3 DNA sequence: TGTGCCAGCTCACCGGGACAGCCTTATTCACCCCTCCACTTT. Complete variable domain (other parts from reference TRBV18 and TRBJ1-6): NAGVMQNPRHLVRRRGQEARLRCSPMKGHSHVYWYRQLPEEGLKFMVYLQKENIIDESGMPKERFSAEFPKEGPSILRIQQVVRGDSAAYFCASSPGQPYSPLHFGNGTRLTVT.

This clone occurred once. The chain links TRBV3-1 (or the pseudogene TRBV3-2) to TRBJ2-5, with D maybe TRBD2 (6 bases). CDR1 and CDR2 from the germline V gene are LGHDT and YNNKEL (reference sequence). V was trimmed by 1 base and J by 7 bases, leaving 19 bases between them. The CDR3 length is 16 residues. The CDR3 is CASSQGLVSSARTQYF. The CDR3 coding sequence is TGTGCCAGCAGCCAAGGTTTGGTGTCTAGCGCCAGGACCCAGTACTTC.